What follows are 7 T cell receptor beta chains derived from one specimen sequenced in a study of blood T cell repertoires in COVID-19 (dated by TCRdb to 2020 to 2021). The library was made by the immunoSEQ multiplex PCR assay. The table was pulled from immuneACCESS by TCRdb, which kept in-frame rearrangements only. Such tables lose some clones; where checked, under half of the loss comes from unresolved V genes, and the rest has no known cause. Present in this sample are 160,000 or so clones, 89% of which were seen just once. The ten largest clonotypes hold around 3% of the sample. The specimen was peripheral blood. The source is a man aged 60 to 69 with acute or convalescent COVID-19.

V is TRBV7-2 and J is TRBJ2-3; D is perhaps TRBD2 (5 bases). This CDR3 is built from 15 residues. Trimming shortened V by 3 bases and J by 1 base, and 11 bases separated the two germline ends. CDR1 and CDR2 (germline): SGHTA, FQGNSA. The DNA for the CDR3 is TGTGCCAGCAGCTTGAGGGAGAGTGGCACAGATACGCAGTATTTT. The encoded protein is CASSLRESGTDTQYF. The whole variable domain, filled in from reference TRBV7-2 and TRBJ2-3, reads GAGVSQSPSNKVTEKGKDVELRCDPISGHTALYWYRQSLGQGLEFLIYFQGNSAPDKSGLPSDRFSAERTGGSVSTLTIQRTQQEDSAVYLCASSLRESGTDTQYFGPGTRLTVL.

The chain combines TRBV10-3 with TRBJ1-6; 11 positions agree with TRBD1. The CDR3 runs 13 residues. The germline gives CDR1 ENHRY, CDR2 SYGVKD. Trimming removed 6 bases from V and 8 bases from J; junction bases left unmatched: 0. The CDR3 DNA follows: TGTGCCATCAGGGGACAGGGGGATTCACCCCTCCACTTT. Translating gives CAIRGQGDSPLHF.

The chain recombines TRBV4-3 with TRBJ1-2; possible D gene TRBD1, 5 bases. V was shortened by 0 bases and J by 2 bases, with 16 bases between the two germline ends. The CDR3 runs to 17 residues. In germline, CDR1 is LGHNA, CDR2 YSLEER. CDR3 bases: TGCGCCAGCAGCCAAGATCTTCCTCCACAGGACAACTATGGCTACACCTTC. It encodes CASSQDLPPQDNYGYTF.

The chain uses TRBV6-1 and TRBJ2-7; perhaps TRBD1 as D (5 bases). The germline gives CDR1 MNHNS, CDR2 SASEGT. This CDR3 region has 14 residues. Between the trimmed V and J ends, which lost 2 bases and 0 bases, there was a span of 8 bases. This CDR3 is CASSEYRSSYEQYF. In nucleotides, the CDR3 is TGTGCCAGCAGTGAATACAGGAGCTCCTACGAGCAGTACTTC.

The rearrangement uses TRBV30 and TRBJ1-1; D might be TRBD1 (5 bases). CDR3 length: 15 residues. Germline lookup yields CDR1 GTSNPN and CDR2 SVGIG (reference sequence). V was shortened by 2 bases and J by 1 base, with 14 bases between the two germline ends. Here the CDR3 DNA reads TGTGCCTGGAGTTGGCGGGGGTTGGGGAACACTGAAGCTTTCTTT. Translating it yields CAWSWRGLGNTEAFF.

This chain links TRBV5-4 with TRBJ2-3, with 14 bases that match TRBD2. Trimming at V came to 4 bases and at J to 4 bases, leaving 8 bases not matched to a gene. Germline V gene data show CDR1 as SGHNT and CDR2 as YYREEE (reference sequence). The CDR3 contains 17 residues. The CDR3 region is CASSPGLGLAGADTQYF. The CDR3 DNA reads TGTGCCAGCAGCCCTGGGCTGGGACTAGCGGGGGCAGATACGCAGTATTTT.

The chain is built from TRBV4-1 and TRBJ2-3, with TRBD2 matching 8 bases. V lost 5 bases, J lost 2 bases, and 12 bases stayed unmatched. This CDR3 has 17 residues. Germline CDR1 reads MGHRA; CDR2 reads YSYEKL. The CDR3 DNA reads TGCGCCAGCAGCTCATCGGTCCTAGCGGGCTTCACAGATACGCAGTATTTT. This translates into CASSSSVLAGFTDTQYF.